A single sample gave rise to the 8 T cell receptor beta chains below, sequenced in a study of OX40 agonist ivuxolimab in advanced cancers. Data came from immunoSEQ multiplex PCR; TCRdb stores just in-frame clones and leaves some out. This sample carries just over 95,000 clones, around 91% of them seen once, and the ten largest clones take roughly 0.16%. The sequencing here drew on CD4+ or CD8+ T cells sorted from blood, taken in a trial of the OX40 agonist ivuxolimab. These receptors were obtained from an adult with an advanced solid tumor such as melanoma, head and neck, liver or kidney cancer.

This chain connects TRBV7-6 to TRBJ2-1; TRBD1 matches at 7 bases. Per germline, CDR1 SGHVS and CDR2 FNYEAQ. This CDR3 is built from 16 residues. Unmatched junction bases numbered 11, after V lost 4 bases and J lost 5 bases. The CDR3 region has the DNA TGTGCCAGCAGCTCCAACCCGGGACAGTCCAACAATGAGCAGTTCTTC. Translated, it gives CASSSNPGQSNNEQFF.

There are a few counts of this clone. V and J are TRBV5-6 and TRBJ1-1; no firm D call. Trimming took off 2 bases at V and 5 bases at J, with 10 bases between the two ends. The CDR3 is 13 amino acids. Germline lookup yields CDR1 SGHDT and CDR2 YYEEEE. The CDR3 nucleotides read TGTGCCAGCAGCTTAGATGGCCGTACTGAAGCTTTCTTT. This sequence encodes CASSLDGRTEAFF.

This chain joins TRBV4-2 and TRBJ1-5; no clear D gene. The V gene lost 0 bases and the J gene lost 2 bases, with 11 bases spanning the gap. Germline values: CDR1 LGHNA, CDR2 YNFKEQ. This CDR3 has 16 residues. DNA for the CDR3: TGTGCCAGCAGCCAAGATCCCCCCGAGGGCAATCAGCCCCAGCATTTT. Translating it yields CASSQDPPEGNQPQHF.

The chain employs TRBV2 and TRBJ2-1; TRBD1 matches 7 bases. Per the germline V gene, CDR1 is SNHLY and CDR2 is FYNNEI. CDR3 length: 15 amino acids. V lost 2 bases and J lost 1; bases outside the gene matches: 2. Written as DNA, the CDR3 is TGTGCCAGCAGTGAAAAGACAGGGTCCTACAATGAGCAGTTCTTC. This codes for CASSEKTGSYNEQFF.

J is TRBJ1-5 and V is TRBV18, with a weak D call TRBD1 (5 bases). The CDR3 runs to 15 residues. Trimming shortened V by 1 base and J by 5 bases, and 12 bases separated the two germline ends. Germline V gene data show CDR1 as KGHSH and CDR2 as LQKENI. The DNA for the CDR3 is TGTGCCAGCTCACCACGGGGGTCTGGAGATCAGCCCCAGCATTTT. It is translated as CASSPRGSGDQPQHF. Drawing the rest from reference TRBV18 and TRBJ1-5, the complete variable domain is NAGVMQNPRHLVRRRGQEARLRCSPMKGHSHVYWYRQLPEEGLKFMVYLQKENIIDESGMPKERFSAEFPKEGPSILRIQQVVRGDSAAYFCASSPRGSGDQPQHFGDGTRLSIL.

The chain joins TRBV5-1 to TRBJ1-2; 7 nucleotides line up with TRBD1. The V and J ends lost 4 bases and 1 base, in that order; junction bases with no gene match: 7. Germline V gives CDR1 SGHRS, CDR2 YFSETQ. The CDR3 consists of 15 residues. The CDR3 here is CASSPGTANNYGYTF. The DNA of the CDR3 is TGCGCCAGCAGCCCGGGGACAGCCAATAACTATGGCTACACCTTC.

The genes are TRBV18 and TRBJ2-1; no definite D call. This CDR3 contains 11 residues. Germline V gives CDR1 KGHSH, CDR2 LQKENI. Trimming left V 6 bases short and J 6 bases short, with 6 bases between. The CDR3 spells CASSLGNEQFF. CDR3 sequence (DNA): TGTGCCAGCTCGCTTGGCAATGAGCAGTTCTTC.

The chain joins TRBV2 to TRBJ2-2, with TRBD1 matching 9 bases. V was pared by 7 bases and J by 5 bases, with 11 bases of the junction left unmatched. The CDR3 runs 16 residues. Germline loops: CDR1 SNHLY, CDR2 FYNNEI. This CDR3 is CASKPSTGGITGELFF. For the CDR3, the DNA is TGTGCCAGCAAACCGTCGACAGGGGGAATAACCGGGGAGCTGTTTTTT.